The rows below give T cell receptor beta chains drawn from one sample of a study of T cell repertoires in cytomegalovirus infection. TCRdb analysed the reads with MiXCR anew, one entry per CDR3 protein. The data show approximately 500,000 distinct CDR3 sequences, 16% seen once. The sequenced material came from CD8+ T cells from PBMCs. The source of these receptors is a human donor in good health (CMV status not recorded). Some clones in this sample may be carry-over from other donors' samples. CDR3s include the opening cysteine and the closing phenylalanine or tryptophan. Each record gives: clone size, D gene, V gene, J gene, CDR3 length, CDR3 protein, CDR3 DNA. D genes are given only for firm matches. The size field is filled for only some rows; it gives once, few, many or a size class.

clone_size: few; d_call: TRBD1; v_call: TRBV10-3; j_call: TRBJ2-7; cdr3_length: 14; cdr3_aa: CAISVRDSSYEQYF; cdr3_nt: TGTGCCATCAGTGTCCGGGACAGCTCCTACGAGCAGTACTTC
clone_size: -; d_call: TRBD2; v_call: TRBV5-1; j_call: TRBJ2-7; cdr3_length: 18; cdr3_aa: CASSLRGLAGGLSYEQYF; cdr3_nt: TGCGCCAGCAGCCTAAGGGGACTAGCGGGAGGCCTCTCCTACGAGCAGTACTTC
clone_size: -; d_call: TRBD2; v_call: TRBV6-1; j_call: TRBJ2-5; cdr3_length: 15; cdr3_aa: CASSPGTSGVETQYF; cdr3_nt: TGTGCCAGCAGCCCCGGGACTAGCGGGGTGGAGACCCAGTACTTC
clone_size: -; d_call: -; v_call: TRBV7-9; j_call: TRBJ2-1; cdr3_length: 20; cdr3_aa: CASSSEGVTIQSTSYNEQFF; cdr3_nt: TGTGCCAGCAGCTCAGAGGGGGTTACAATCCAAAGCACATCTTACAATGAGCAGTTCTTC
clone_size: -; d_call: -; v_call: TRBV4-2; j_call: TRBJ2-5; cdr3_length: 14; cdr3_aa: CASSQVEGRETQYF; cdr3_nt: TGTGCCAGCAGCCAGGTGGAAGGTAGGGAGACCCAGTACTTC
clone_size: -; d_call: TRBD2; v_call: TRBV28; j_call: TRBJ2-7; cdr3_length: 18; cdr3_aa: CASSSPFGLAGKPYEQYF; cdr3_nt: TGTGCCAGCAGTTCGCCTTTCGGACTAGCGGGAAAACCCTACGAGCAGTACTTC
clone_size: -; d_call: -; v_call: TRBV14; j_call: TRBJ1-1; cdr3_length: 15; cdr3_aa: CASSQEEGMRTEAFF; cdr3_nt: TGTGCCAGCAGCCAAGAGGAGGGTATGAGGACTGAAGCTTTCTTT
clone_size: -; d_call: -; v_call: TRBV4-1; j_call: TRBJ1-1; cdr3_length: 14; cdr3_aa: CASCQVQPNTEAFF; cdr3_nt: TGCGCCAGCTGCCAAGTACAGCCAAACACTGAAGCTTTCTTT
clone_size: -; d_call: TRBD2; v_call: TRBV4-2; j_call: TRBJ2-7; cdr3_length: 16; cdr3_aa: CASSQARLAGGYEQYF; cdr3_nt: TGTGCCAGCAGCCAAGCGCGACTAGCGGGAGGCTACGAGCAGTACTTC
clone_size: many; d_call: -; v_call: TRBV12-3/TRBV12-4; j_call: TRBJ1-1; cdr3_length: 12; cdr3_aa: CASSPPGLIAFF; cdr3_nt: TGTGCCAGCAGCCCGCCGGGACTGATCGCTTTCTTT